Presented here are 20 T cell receptor beta chains from one specimen sequenced in a study of response to subunit inactivated influenza vaccine. TCRdb re-derived calls from the RT-PCR reads in MiXCR, one entry per CDR3 protein. The profile shows around 790,000 distinct CDR3 sequences, 21% of them singletons. Sequencing was performed on PBMCs from blood, taken less than 6 days after vaccination. All receptors come from a man aged 45-65 years who received an inactivated influenza vaccine.

A few counts support this clonotype. The V and J genes are TRBV28 and TRBJ2-7; 7 positions agree with TRBD1. The germline CDR1 and CDR2 sequences are MDHEN and SYDVKM. Unmatched junction bases numbered 7, after V lost 5 bases and J lost 0 bases. This CDR3 comprises 15 residues. CDR3: CASSLYRDSSYEQYF. DNA of the CDR3: TGTGCCAGCAGTCTTTACCGGGACAGCTCCTACGAGCAGTACTTC.

The rearrangement uses TRBV5-1 and TRBJ2-1; tentatively, D is TRBD2 (5 bases). Trimming stripped 3 bases from V and 13 bases from J, with 20 bases between. The CDR3 sequence is 14 residues long. Germline CDR1 SGHRS, CDR2 YFSETQ. CDR3 DNA: TGCGCCAGCAGCTCGGGAAATACGGCCACCGGTCAGTTCTTC. It yields the protein CASSSGNTATGQFF.

This clonotype was seen only once. The V and J genes are TRBV15 and TRBJ2-3; 11 positions agree with TRBD1. Trimming took 3 bases from V and 6 from J; bases not matched to a gene: 8. CDR1 is LNHNV, CDR2 YYDKDF, per germline (reference sequence). The CDR3 runs to 16 residues. This CDR3 is CATSSAGQGAADTQYF. The CDR3 bases are TGTGCCACCAGCAGCGCCGGACAGGGGGCTGCGGATACGCAGTATTTT.

This clonotype was counted once. As DNA, the CDR3 is TGCGCCAGCAGCCATCAGCTAGCGGGCGCGAACACCGGGGAGCTGTTTTTT. This gives the protein CASSHQLAGANTGELFF. The V gene is TRBV4-1, the J gene TRBJ2-2, with 8 bases aligning to TRBD2. With 3 bases clipped from V and 0 bases from J, the junction kept 6 bases outside the gene matches. CDR3 length: 17 residues. The germline V gene has CDR1 MGHRA and CDR2 YSYEKL.

The V and J genes are TRBV28 and TRBJ1-2, with 9 nucleotides matching TRBD1. The CDR3 has 14 amino acids. CDR1 and CDR2 (germline): MDHEN, SYDVKM. J lost 7 bases, V lost 5 bases, and 8 bases had no gene match. The CDR3 loop reads CASSQLQGAVGYTF. For the CDR3, the DNA is TGTGCCAGCAGTCAACTACAGGGGGCGGTTGGCTACACCTTC.

V is TRBV9 and J is TRBJ2-3; 7 bases are shared with TRBD2. Germline V gene lookup returns CDR1 SGDLS and CDR2 YYNGEE. V shed 1 base, J shed 5 bases, and the junction held 10 bases outside the gene matches. The CDR3 runs to 16 residues. The CDR3 here is CASSVLAGLPGDTQYF. The CDR3 coding sequence is TGTGCCAGCAGCGTATTAGCGGGTCTGCCGGGAGATACGCAGTATTTT. The full variable domain, in which reference TRBV9 and TRBJ2-3 provide the parts outside the CDR3, is DSGVTQTPKHLITATGQRVTLRCSPRSGDLSVYWYQQSLDQGLQFLIQYYNGEERAKGNILERFSAQQFPDLHSELNLSSLELGDSALYFCASSVLAGLPGDTQYFGPGTRLTVL.

This chain links TRBV6-1 with TRBJ1-1; a possible D gene is TRBD1 (5 bases). V was clipped by 3 bases and J by 0 bases, with 11 bases between them. CDR3 length equals 15 residues. CDR1 MNHNS and CDR2 SASEGT come from the germline V gene. The CDR3 is CASSDRDLMNTEAFF. CDR3 nucleotides: TGTGCCAGCAGTGACCGGGACCTCATGAACACTGAAGCTTTCTTT.

The chain links TRBV7-9 to TRBJ2-1; weak D call: TRBD1 (6 bases). The CDR3 runs to 13 residues. V lost 8 bases, J lost 5 bases, and 13 bases lay in between. CDR1 is SEHNR and CDR2 is FQNEAQ in the germline V gene (reference sequence). The CDR3 region has the DNA TGTGCCAGCTCACGACAGGCAGACAATGAGCAGTTCTTC. The encoded protein is CASSRQADNEQFF.

This clonotype was observed a few times. This rearrangement joins TRBV25-1 to TRBJ2-1; unclear D gene. The germline V gene has CDR1 MGHDK and CDR2 SYGVNS. The CDR3 is 21 amino acids. The ends were cut back, 0 bases at V and 0 bases at J, with 24 bases in the middle. CDR3 nucleotide sequence: TGTGCCAGCAGTGAATATATGCAACCGAGTAACCTTTGGAGCTCCTACAATGAGCAGTTCTTC. Encoded protein: CASSEYMQPSNLWSSYNEQFF.

The rearrangement joins TRBV7-9 to TRBJ2-2, with D perhaps matching TRBD2 (6 bases). The CDR3 has 17 residues. V was shortened by 1 base and J by 2 bases, with 14 bases between the two germline ends. The germline gives CDR1 SEHNR, CDR2 FQNEAQ (reference sequence). CDR3 nucleotides: TGTGCCAGCAGCTTAGTGGAGGGTCAGCCTAACACCGGGGAGCTGTTTTTT. The encoded protein is CASSLVEGQPNTGELFF.

This clonotype showed up many times. The J gene is TRBJ2-1, the V gene TRBV20-1, with D perhaps TRBD2 (7 bases). The CDR3 is 16 amino acids. V gave up 5 bases and J gave up 0 bases, with 17 bases separating them. The germline V gene has CDR1 DFQATT and CDR2 SNEGSKA (reference sequence). In nucleotides, the CDR3 is TGCAGTGCTGGTGGGGGGGCCTCGAGCTCCTACAATGAGCAGTTCTTC. Translation gives CSAGGGASSSYNEQFF.

This chain joins TRBV12-3 or TRBV12-4 and TRBJ2-7; D remains unclear. The V end lost 11 bases, the J end lost 0 bases, and 11 bases lay between the germline ends. The CDR3 has 12 residues. CDR3 coding DNA: TGTGCCTGCGGCAGGAGCTCCTACGAGCAGTACTTC. This codes for CACGRSSYEQYF.

The chain combines TRBV24-1 with TRBJ2-3; TRBD1 might be the D (5 bases). This CDR3 has 15 residues. V lost 5 bases to trimming and J lost 3 bases, with 14 bases between them. Germline V gives CDR1 KGHDR, CDR2 SFDVKD. CDR3 loop: CATSAIGEGTDTQYF. The CDR3 nucleotides are TGTGCCACCAGTGCTATAGGGGAAGGGACAGATACGCAGTATTTT.

This clonotype was counted a few times. The V call is TRBV7-9, the J call TRBJ2-1; unclear D gene. Between the trimmed V and J ends, which lost 4 bases and 4 bases, there was a span of 11 bases. CDR1 SEHNR and CDR2 FQNEAQ come from the germline V gene (reference sequence). The length of the CDR3 is 14 residues. The CDR3: CASSSGGFYNEQFF. In nucleotides, the CDR3 is TGTGCCAGCAGCTCTGGTGGATTTTACAATGAGCAGTTCTTC.

This clonotype was observed a few times. CDR3 loop: CASSLGRGIGTDTQYF. DNA for the CDR3: TGCGCCAGCAGCTTGGGCAGGGGGATAGGTACAGATACGCAGTATTTT. The V and J genes are TRBV5-1 and TRBJ2-3; the match to TRBD1 covers 7 bases. CDR1 is SGHRS and CDR2 is YFSETQ in the germline V gene. This CDR3 contains 16 residues. The junction had 7 bases not matched to a gene; V was cut back by 0 bases and J by 3 bases.

J is TRBJ2-5 and V is TRBV11-2; D ambiguous. Between the trimmed V and J ends, which lost 4 bases and 5 bases, there was a span of 11 bases. The CDR3 runs 13 residues. Germline assignment: CDR1 SGHAT and CDR2 FQNNGV. The CDR3 nucleotides are TGTGCCAGCAGCTCCGCACGCAGGGAGACCCAGTACTTC. It is translated as CASSSARRETQYF. Full variable domain (remainder filled in from reference TRBV11-2 and TRBJ2-5): EAGVAQSPRYKIIEKRQSVAFWCNPISGHATLYWYQQILGQGPKLLIQFQNNGVVDDSQLPKDRFSAERLKGVDSTLKIQPAKLEDSAVYLCASSSARRETQYFGPGTRLLVL.

In this sample, this clonotype turned up a few times. V usage is TRBV7-8 and J usage is TRBJ2-7; 13 bases are a match to TRBD2. Per germline, CDR1 SGHVS and CDR2 FQNEAQ. The CDR3 loop spans 16 amino acids. V shed 4 bases, J shed 7 bases, and the junction held 10 bases outside the gene matches. The CDR3 is CASSSHGLAGEREQYF. In DNA form, the CDR3 reads TGTGCCAGCAGCTCCCACGGACTAGCGGGAGAACGAGAGCAGTACTTC.

This clonotype showed up many times. V and J are TRBV7-2 and TRBJ1-6; D is unclear. V lost 3 bases, J lost 9 bases, and 12 bases lay in between. This CDR3 contains 14 residues. The germline CDR1 and CDR2 sequences are SGHTA and FQGNSA. CDR3 amino acids: CASSFVGRSSPLHF. As DNA, the CDR3 is TGTGCCAGCAGCTTCGTTGGGCGGAGTTCACCCCTCCACTTT.

This rearrangement joins TRBV19 to TRBJ1-1; D might be TRBD1 (5 bases). The CDR3 consists of 14 residues. Germline values: CDR1 LNHDA, CDR2 SQIVND (reference sequence). Trimming shortened V by 3 bases and J by 0 bases, and 8 bases separated the two germline ends. The CDR3 loop reads CASSMGRVNTEAFF. CDR3 sequence (DNA): TGTGCCAGTAGTATGGGCAGGGTGAACACTGAAGCTTTCTTT.

The chain carries TRBV29-1 and TRBJ1-1; possible D gene TRBD1, 5 bases. The V and J ends lost 6 bases and 3 bases respectively, with 20 bases between them. The CDR3 is 15 amino acids. Germline CDR1 reads SQVTM; CDR2 reads ANQGSEA. Written as DNA, the CDR3 is TGCAGCGTCCAAAACCAGGGTTGGGTGGACACTGAAGCTTTCTTT. Translation: CSVQNQGWVDTEAFF.